This entry features one T cell receptor (beta chain) sequence. Its antigen is not identified. The data are from a study of T cell responses to AZD1222 COVID-19 vaccine. Sequenced by immunoSEQ multiplex PCR; TCRdb stores in-frame clones only, minus some. This sample has 90,000 to 100,000 clones, with approximately 90% found just once. The CDR3 has 15 residues. The germline V gene has CDR1 MNHEY and CDR2 SVGAGI. Deletions cut 0 bases from V and 7 bases from J, with 12 bases between. Study-level results: With dominance at 160-218 and 743-854, vaccine-associated CD4 TCRs spanned spike.

The sequences come from peripheral blood, collected on day 0 of AZD1222 vaccination. This sequence originates from an adult in good health. This rearrangement joins TRBV6-5 to TRBJ1-4, with a weak D call TRBD1 (5 bases). CDR3 in amino acids: CASSYSGPRLEKLFF. Written as DNA, the CDR3 is TGTGCCAGCAGTTACTCGGGACCGAGGCTTGAAAAACTGTTTTTT.